This TCR beta chain was identified in a study of tumour-infiltrating T cells in Burkitt lymphoma. TCRdb's table, derived via immunoSEQ multiplex PCR, lists solely in-frame clones and lacks some. The repertoire holds 4,000 to 6,000 clones, with about a tenth as singletons. Germline V gene sequence: CDR1 SGHVS, CDR2 FNYEAQ. CDR3 size: 16 residues. V lost 0 bases and J 2 bases, leaving 12 bases between the germline ends. The sequence was collected from a human donor with diffuse large B-cell lymphoma. Sequenced input: tumor tissue. The chain combines TRBV7-6 with TRBJ2-3, with D perhaps matching TRBD1 (5 bases). CDR3 amino acids: CASSLAGRLHTDTQYF. DNA of the CDR3: TGTGCCAGCAGCTTAGCGGGGCGACTCCACACAGATACGCAGTATTTT.